A selection of T cell receptor beta chains follows, all from one sample in a study of T cell responses to AZD1222 COVID-19 vaccine. Here immunoSEQ multiplex PCR was the method, and the copy in TCRdb shows in-frame clones only, minus some. The sample has under 150,000 clones; over 90% are singletons. This specimen consisted of peripheral blood, obtained 28 days after the second AZD1222 dose. The receptors were sampled from an adult who received the AZD1222 COVID-19 vaccine. The CDR3 runs from the conserved cysteine through the conserved F or W. The D gene is left open where the match is weak. Size is omitted from some rows. Given values are once, few, many or a class for expanded clones.

J gene: TRBJ1-6; V gene: TRBV11-2; clone size: NA; D gene: NA; CDR3 protein: CASSLKWGNRGSPLHF; CDR3 DNA: TGTGCCAGCAGCTTAAAATGGGGGAATCGAGGTTCACCCCTCCACTTT
J gene: TRBJ1-2; V gene: TRBV6-4; clone size: medium-sized; D gene: NA; CDR3 protein: CASRNHKGAPEEADGYGYTF; CDR3 DNA: TGTGCCAGCCGTAATCACAAAGGGGCCCCTGAAGAGGCCGACGGTTATGGCTACACCTTC
J gene: TRBJ1-6; V gene: TRBV11-2; clone size: NA; D gene: NA; CDR3 protein: CASSWGRTVGSSPLHF; CDR3 DNA: TGTGCCAGCAGCTGGGGGCGAACGGTGGGTTCGTCACCCCTCCACTTT
J gene: TRBJ2-1; V gene: TRBV11-3; clone size: NA; D gene: NA; CDR3 protein: CASSLGGINNEQFF; CDR3 DNA: TGTGCCAGCAGCTTAGGTGGGATAAACAATGAGCAGTTCTTC
J gene: TRBJ2-5; V gene: TRBV10-3; clone size: NA; D gene: NA; CDR3 protein: CAISEEGRRGETQYF; CDR3 DNA: TGTGCCATCAGTGAGGAAGGTCGAAGGGGGGAGACCCAGTACTTC
J gene: TRBJ2-7; V gene: TRBV6-1; clone size: NA; D gene: TRBD1; CDR3 protein: CASREGTGGTYEQYF; CDR3 DNA: TGTGCCAGCAGAGAAGGGACAGGGGGGACCTACGAGCAGTACTTC
J gene: TRBJ2-6; V gene: TRBV19; clone size: NA; D gene: TRBD1; CDR3 protein: CASSLQGAGANVLTF; CDR3 DNA: TGTGCCAGTAGTCTACAGGGGGCTGGGGCCAACGTCCTGACTTTC
J gene: TRBJ1-1; V gene: TRBV7-9; clone size: once; D gene: NA; CDR3 protein: CASRGSLNTEAFF; CDR3 DNA: TGTGCCAGCAGGGGGTCTCTGAACACTGAAGCTTTCTTT
J gene: TRBJ2-3; V gene: TRBV7-3; clone size: NA; D gene: NA; CDR3 protein: CASSLGGGVDTQYF; CDR3 DNA: TGTGCCAGCAGCTTAGGGGGTGGTGTGGATACGCAGTATTTT
J gene: TRBJ1-2; V gene: TRBV28; clone size: NA; D gene: NA; CDR3 protein: CASSLTGLVASTF; CDR3 DNA: TGTGCCAGCAGTTTAACGGGCCTTGTGGCTAGCACCTTC
J gene: TRBJ2-2; V gene: TRBV9; clone size: NA; D gene: NA; CDR3 protein: CASGTSILPRGGELFF; CDR3 DNA: TGTGCCAGCGGGACCTCCATTTTGCCGAGGGGCGGGGAGCTGTTTTTT
J gene: TRBJ2-5; V gene: TRBV11-2; clone size: NA; D gene: NA; CDR3 protein: CASATGGETQYF; CDR3 DNA: TGTGCCAGCGCTACCGGGGGAGAGACCCAGTACTTC
J gene: TRBJ1-2; V gene: TRBV28; clone size: NA; D gene: TRBD1; CDR3 protein: CASSAGTGQMSNYGYTF; CDR3 DNA: TGTGCCAGCAGTGCTGGGACAGGACAAATGTCTAACTATGGCTACACCTTC
J gene: TRBJ2-6; V gene: TRBV23-1; clone size: NA; D gene: NA; CDR3 protein: CASSQHSNSGANVLTF; CDR3 DNA: TGCGCCAGCAGTCAGCACAGTAACTCTGGGGCCAACGTCCTGACTTTC
J gene: TRBJ1-1; V gene: TRBV5-4; clone size: NA; D gene: NA; CDR3 protein: CASSGVNTEAFF; CDR3 DNA: TGTGCCAGCAGCGGAGTGAACACTGAAGCTTTCTTT
J gene: TRBJ2-1; V gene: TRBV9; clone size: NA; D gene: NA; CDR3 protein: CASSVTAGWNYNEQFF; CDR3 DNA: TGTGCCAGCAGCGTAACGGCGGGCTGGAACTACAATGAGCAGTTCTTC
J gene: TRBJ1-2; V gene: TRBV7-2; clone size: NA; D gene: NA; CDR3 protein: CASSLVWTDYGYTF; CDR3 DNA: TGTGCCAGCAGCTTAGTGTGGACAGACTATGGCTACACCTTC
J gene: TRBJ2-1; V gene: TRBV7-2; clone size: once; D gene: TRBD2; CDR3 protein: CASSLELRLAGEQFF; CDR3 DNA: TGTGCCAGCAGCTTAGAGTTAAGACTAGCGGGTGAGCAGTTCTTC
J gene: TRBJ2-7; V gene: TRBV13; clone size: NA; D gene: TRBD2; CDR3 protein: CASSSRILAGRSGAYEEQYF; CDR3 DNA: TGTGCCAGCAGCTCCCGTATATTAGCGGGGCGTTCTGGAGCATACGAGGAGCAGTACTTC
J gene: TRBJ2-7; V gene: TRBV6-5; clone size: once; D gene: NA; CDR3 protein: CASSWALGSYEQYF; CDR3 DNA: TGTGCCAGCAGCTGGGCATTAGGCTCCTACGAGCAGTACTTC
J gene: TRBJ1-5; V gene: TRBV29-1; clone size: NA; D gene: NA; CDR3 protein: CSVSAGSHSNQPQHF; CDR3 DNA: TGCAGCGTTAGTGCTGGAAGTCATAGCAATCAGCCCCAGCATTTT
J gene: TRBJ2-5; V gene: TRBV5-1; clone size: NA; D gene: NA; CDR3 protein: CASSYRDARVGETQYF; CDR3 DNA: TGCGCCAGCAGCTACCGGGACGCACGAGTTGGGGAGACCCAGTACTTC
J gene: TRBJ1-4; V gene: TRBV4-2; clone size: NA; D gene: NA; CDR3 protein: CASSLETVGTNEKLFF; CDR3 DNA: TGTGCCAGCAGTTTAGAGACGGTGGGGACTAATGAAAAACTGTTTTTT
J gene: TRBJ1-2; V gene: TRBV7-2; clone size: NA; D gene: NA; CDR3 protein: CASSLAATVAYGYTF; CDR3 DNA: TGTGCCAGCAGCTTAGCAGCGACAGTAGCCTATGGCTACACCTTC
J gene: TRBJ2-7; V gene: TRBV28; clone size: NA; D gene: NA; CDR3 protein: CASRTSTGTYEQYF; CDR3 DNA: TGTGCCAGCAGAACATCGACAGGTACCTACGAGCAGTACTTC
J gene: TRBJ1-5; V gene: TRBV27; clone size: NA; D gene: TRBD1; CDR3 protein: CASSGRDSSNSNQPQHF; CDR3 DNA: TGTGCCAGCAGCGGGCGGGACAGTTCTAATAGCAATCAGCCCCAGCATTTT
J gene: TRBJ2-1; V gene: TRBV19; clone size: NA; D gene: TRBD2; CDR3 protein: CASSLTSGISDEQFF; CDR3 DNA: TGTGCCAGTAGCTTGACTAGCGGGATTTCCGATGAGCAGTTCTTC
J gene: TRBJ2-3; V gene: TRBV7-9; clone size: NA; D gene: TRBD2; CDR3 protein: CASSLGEGTQYF; CDR3 DNA: TGTGCCAGCAGCTTAGGGGAGGGTACGCAGTATTTT
J gene: TRBJ1-1; V gene: TRBV28; clone size: NA; D gene: NA; CDR3 protein: CASSSREGGTEAFF; CDR3 DNA: TGTGCCAGCAGCTCCAGGGAAGGTGGCACTGAAGCTTTCTTT
J gene: TRBJ2-1; V gene: TRBV10-3; clone size: NA; D gene: TRBD2; CDR3 protein: CAISEGGRVNEQFF; CDR3 DNA: TGTGCCATCAGTGAAGGCGGGAGGGTGAATGAGCAGTTCTTC
J gene: TRBJ2-1; V gene: TRBV27; clone size: NA; D gene: TRBD1; CDR3 protein: CASSFYRGNEQFF; CDR3 DNA: TGTGCCAGCAGTTTCTACAGGGGGAATGAGCAGTTCTTC
J gene: TRBJ1-3; V gene: TRBV11-2; clone size: NA; D gene: NA; CDR3 protein: CASSRTDSGNTIYF; CDR3 DNA: TGTGCCAGCAGCCGGACGGACTCTGGAAACACCATATATTTT
J gene: TRBJ2-7; V gene: TRBV28; clone size: once; D gene: TRBD2; CDR3 protein: CASSRTSGSYSYEQYF; CDR3 DNA: TGTGCCAGCAGTCGCACTAGCGGGAGCTATTCCTACGAGCAGTACTTC
J gene: TRBJ2-2; V gene: TRBV18; clone size: NA; D gene: TRBD1; CDR3 protein: CASSIISGTGFFIGELFF; CDR3 DNA: TGTGCCAGCTCAATCATATCCGGGACAGGCTTTTTCATCGGGGAGCTGTTTTTT
J gene: TRBJ2-2; V gene: TRBV5-5; clone size: NA; D gene: TRBD1; CDR3 protein: CASSPRQGDTGELFF; CDR3 DNA: TGTGCCAGCAGCCCCAGACAGGGGGATACCGGGGAGCTGTTTTTT
J gene: TRBJ1-6; V gene: TRBV7-2; clone size: few; D gene: NA; CDR3 protein: CASSLLAGQISPLHF; CDR3 DNA: TGTGCCAGCAGCCTCCTAGCCGGACAGATTTCACCCCTCCACTTT
J gene: TRBJ2-2; V gene: TRBV18; clone size: few; D gene: NA; CDR3 protein: CASSRRDTGELFF; CDR3 DNA: TGTGCCAGCTCGCGACGGGACACCGGGGAGCTGTTTTTT
J gene: TRBJ1-2; V gene: TRBV28; clone size: NA; D gene: NA; CDR3 protein: CASGTIGAGSGFYGYTF; CDR3 DNA: TGTGCCAGCGGGACGATTGGAGCGGGATCCGGGTTCTATGGCTACACCTTC
J gene: TRBJ1-6; V gene: TRBV5-3; clone size: NA; D gene: TRBD1; CDR3 protein: CARSPDRVSSPLHF; CDR3 DNA: TGTGCCAGAAGCCCAGACAGGGTGAGTTCACCCCTCCACTTT
J gene: TRBJ1-1; V gene: TRBV28; clone size: NA; D gene: TRBD1; CDR3 protein: CASSLGQGATWNTEAFF; CDR3 DNA: TGTGCCAGCAGTTTGGGACAGGGGGCAACGTGGAACACTGAAGCTTTCTTT
J gene: TRBJ1-1; V gene: TRBV28; clone size: NA; D gene: NA; CDR3 protein: CASSYPRLRGEAFF; CDR3 DNA: TGTGCCAGCAGTTACCCACGCCTGAGGGGTGAAGCTTTCTTT